These 20 T cell receptor beta chains originate from one sample sequenced in a study of blood T cells in healthy people across ages. A J-beta primer mix and a sample-barcoded 5' primer were used in a second PCR of about 7 to 12 cycles. MiXCR, applied by TCRdb to the 5' RACE reads, yields one record per CDR3 protein. The data show around 580,000 distinct CDR3 sequences, around 48% seen once. Sequenced sample: blood. The receptors were sampled from an elderly man in good health.

The J gene is TRBJ2-5, the V gene TRBV29-1, with a possible D match to TRBD2 (5 bases). Germline-derived CDR1 and CDR2 are SQVTM and ANQGSEA. This CDR3 is 15 amino acids long. The V gene lost 4 bases and the J gene lost 4 bases, with 19 bases spanning the gap. In DNA form, the CDR3 reads TGCAGCGTTGCCCCTACGGGCCGCGCGGGAGAGACCCAGTACTTC. Amino acid sequence: CSVAPTGRAGETQYF.

V and J are TRBV18 and TRBJ2-7, with unresolved D. Germline V lookup: CDR1 KGHSH, CDR2 LQKENI. V dropped 3 bases and J dropped 5 bases, with 14 bases sitting between them. The CDR3 consists of 14 residues. CDR3 sequence (DNA): TGTGCCAGCTCACCGAACCCGTTACAGAACGAGCAGTACTTC. As protein: CASSPNPLQNEQYF.

The rearrangement links TRBV7-9 to TRBJ2-3, with 7 bases aligning to TRBD1. Germline-derived CDR1 and CDR2 are SEHNR and FQNEAQ (reference sequence). V was clipped by 5 bases and J by 3 bases; unmatched bases: 17. The CDR3 runs 18 residues. CDR3 bases: TGTGCCAGCAGCCATGGAAGTTCGACAGGGCAGCGGACAGATACGCAGTATTTT. It codes for CASSHGSSTGQRTDTQYF.

The CDR3 nucleotides read TGTGCCACCAGCAGAGCCTCAGGAGGGAACACCATATATTTT. Translated, it gives CATSRASGGNTIYF. The J gene is TRBJ1-3, the V gene TRBV15; no reliable D call. The CDR3 consists of 14 residues. The V gene's germline CDR1 is LNHNV and CDR2 YYDKDF (reference sequence). Trimming stripped 1 base from V and 7 bases from J, with 11 bases between.

The chain uses TRBV9 and TRBJ2-1; 7 bases map to TRBD1. This CDR3 region has 16 residues. In germline, CDR1 is SGDLS, CDR2 YYNGEE. Unmatched junction bases numbered 8, after V lost 0 bases and J lost 5 bases. The DNA of the CDR3 is TGTGCCAGCAGCGTAGCCGCCGGGACAGTCGACAATGAGCAGTTCTTC. Translated: CASSVAAGTVDNEQFF. The full variable domain, completed using reference TRBV9 and TRBJ2-1, is DSGVTQTPKHLITATGQRVTLRCSPRSGDLSVYWYQQSLDQGLQFLIQYYNGEERAKGNILERFSAQQFPDLHSELNLSSLELGDSALYFCASSVAAGTVDNEQFFGPGTRLTVL.

The chain joins TRBV29-1 to TRBJ2-6, with D unclear. The CDR3 is 18 residues long. CDR1 SQVTM and CDR2 ANQGSEA come from the germline V gene. V shed 1 base and J shed 0 bases, with 16 bases lying between them. The CDR3 is CSVEVGTIRRSGANVLTF. Written as DNA, the CDR3 is TGCAGCGTTGAAGTTGGCACCATAAGGCGCTCTGGGGCCAACGTCCTGACTTTC.

The chain has TRBV7-9 and TRBJ1-1; D gene ambiguous. Trimming removed 2 bases at V and 2 bases at J, with 6 bases between. CDR1 is SEHNR and CDR2 is FQNEAQ in the germline V gene (reference sequence). The CDR3 consists of 13 residues. CDR3 in DNA: TGTGCCAGCAGCTTAATTGGTAACACTGAAGCTTTCTTT. This sequence encodes CASSLIGNTEAFF.

The V call is TRBV6-6, the J call TRBJ2-7, with 11 bases that match TRBD2. Germline CDR1 is MNHNY and CDR2 is SVGAGI (reference sequence). V was clipped by 6 bases and J by 0 bases; unmatched bases: 4. CDR3 size: 15 residues. The CDR3 region is CASRRTSGSSYEQYF. The CDR3 coding sequence is TGTGCCAGCAGGCGTACTAGCGGGAGCTCCTACGAGCAGTACTTC.

CDR3 in DNA: TGTGCCATCAGTCCAGGGACAGGGGGCTTGGGGGATGAGCAGTTCTTC. Protein sequence: CAISPGTGGLGDEQFF. The chain joins TRBV10-3 to TRBJ2-1; 12 bases map to TRBD1. The CDR3 runs 16 residues. In germline, CDR1 is ENHRY, CDR2 SYGVKD. V dropped 5 bases and J dropped 8; count of bases not matched to a gene: 10.

V is TRBV27 and J is TRBJ2-1, with 8 bases fitting TRBD2. Germline CDR1 and CDR2: MNHEY and SMNVEV (reference sequence). The trim removed 3 bases at V and 3 bases at J, leaving 4 bases unmatched. CDR3 size: 15 residues. The CDR3 DNA sequence: TGTGCCAGCAGTTTTTTAGCGGGGCACTACAATGAGCAGTTCTTC. Amino acids: CASSFLAGHYNEQFF.

In its sample, this clonotype was seen once. The chain couples TRBV24-1 to TRBJ2-5, with 10 positions matching TRBD2. This CDR3 contains 15 residues. Germline values: CDR1 KGHDR, CDR2 SFDVKD. V shed 7 bases and J 11 bases; nucleotides not matched to a gene: 15. The CDR3, as DNA: TGTGCCACCAGACCCATAGCGGGGGGCCGGGATGAGCAGTACTTC. Its protein is CATRPIAGGRDEQYF.

The chain recombines TRBV7-3 with TRBJ2-1, with D possibly TRBD2 on 6 matching bases. CDR3 size: 18 residues. V was clipped by 1 base and J by 2 bases, with 18 bases between them. Germline V gene sequence: CDR1 SGHTA, CDR2 FQGTGA. The CDR3 nucleotides read TGTGCCAGCAGCTTAAACCCGGTTCGGGACTCCCCCTACAATGAGCAGTTCTTC. Its protein product is CASSLNPVRDSPYNEQFF.

This sequence joins TRBV20-1 and TRBJ1-2; possible D gene TRBD1, 5 bases. The CDR3 contains 13 residues. Germline CDR1 DFQATT, CDR2 SNEGSKA (reference sequence). In DNA form, the CDR3 reads TGCACTGTAAAGACAGACTTTAACTATGGCTACACCTTC. Protein sequence: CTVKTDFNYGYTF.

This chain uses TRBV6-5 with TRBJ1-1, with D possibly being TRBD1 (6 bases). Germline lookup yields CDR1 MNHEY and CDR2 SVGAGI. The CDR3 has 14 amino acids. The ends were cut back, 5 bases at V and 4 bases at J, with 14 bases in the middle. In nucleotides, the CDR3 is TGTGCCAGCAGTAGGGGGAGAGGGACCACTGAAGCTTTCTTT. This encodes CASSRGRGTTEAFF.

The V and J genes are TRBV7-2 and TRBJ2-3, with D unclear. Germline V lookup: CDR1 SGHTA, CDR2 FQGNSA. The CDR3 covers 16 residues. The V and J ends lost 5 bases and 5 bases respectively, with 20 bases between them. The CDR3 DNA follows: TGTGCCAGCAGCCCGGATTGGGGTGGGATCGGAGATACGCAGTATTTT. Translating gives CASSPDWGGIGDTQYF.

This clonotype showed up just a few times. This rearrangement joins TRBV29-1 to TRBJ1-1; 10 nucleotides line up with TRBD1. CDR3 length: 13 amino acids. From germline, CDR1 is SQVTM and CDR2 ANQGSEA. V lost 6 bases to trimming and J lost 4 bases; unmatched junction nucleotides: 5. CDR3 loop: CSVTGGGGTEAFF. The CDR3 DNA reads as TGCAGCGTGACAGGGGGCGGGGGCACTGAAGCTTTCTTT.

The V gene is TRBV29-1, the J gene TRBJ1-1, with D tentatively TRBD1 (6 bases). V dropped 3 bases and J dropped 6 bases, with 14 bases sitting between them. Germline values: CDR1 SQVTM, CDR2 ANQGSEA. The CDR3 length is 13 residues. The CDR3 DNA sequence: TGCAGCGTTGACCGGGGGGCGGGTTCTGAAGCTTTCTTT. This sequence encodes CSVDRGAGSEAFF.

V gene TRBV7-2 combines with J gene TRBJ1-2; D is possibly TRBD1 (6 bases). The CDR3 sequence is 14 residues long. Trimming took off 5 bases at V and 3 bases at J, with 13 bases between the two ends. The germline V gene has CDR1 SGHTA and CDR2 FQGNSA. CDR3: CASSVGGQDYGYTF. The DNA of the CDR3 is TGTGCCAGCAGCGTAGGGGGGCAGGACTATGGCTACACCTTC.

The chain employs TRBV7-2 and TRBJ2-7; no clear D. Trimming cost V 5 bases and J 6 bases, with 8 bases left between them. The CDR3 runs 11 residues. Germline V lookup: CDR1 SGHTA, CDR2 FQGNSA. Here the CDR3 DNA reads TGTGCCAGCAGCCGTCTTGCCGAGCAGTACTTC. Protein: CASSRLAEQYF.

This clonotype occurred a few times. This chain connects TRBV6-6 to TRBJ2-6, with D possibly TRBD1 on 5 matching bases. Deletions cut 6 bases from V and 0 bases from J, with 15 bases between. Germline lookup yields CDR1 MNHNY and CDR2 SVGAGI (reference sequence). The CDR3 totals 17 residues. CDR3 nucleotide sequence: TGTGCCAGCAGCCTTCAGGGCCTAGGCTCTGGGGCCAACGTCCTGACTTTC. It specifies CASSLQGLGSGANVLTF.